Listed below are T cell receptor beta chains from one sample, sequenced in a study of T cell repertoires in ileal Crohn's disease. The table came from immunoSEQ multiplex PCR; TCRdb's copy has only in-frame clones and leaves some out. The table lists about 8,400 clones, 80% of them singletons. The sequenced sample was ileal tissue. The receptors were sampled from an adult with Crohn's disease. Each CDR3 is given with its conserved first and last residue. Fields, in order: J gene, D gene, V gene, clone size, CDR3 length, CDR3 protein, CDR3 DNA. A D gene is named only where the DNA matches it firmly. Rows give clone size only sometimes, using once, few, many, or a class for an expanded clone.

J: TRBJ2-4
D: NA
V: TRBV28
size: NA
length: 20
CDR3: CASSSGLTTLRAQGGDIQYF
DNA: TGTGCCAGCAGTTCGGGTCTCACCACCCTCAGGGCGCAGGGGGGAGACATTCAGTACTTC

J: TRBJ2-2
D: TRBD1
V: TRBV6-5
size: once
length: 13
CDR3: CAIRTGLAGELFF
DNA: TGTGCCATTCGGACAGGGTTAGCCGGGGAGCTGTTTTTT

J: TRBJ1-1
D: NA
V: TRBV19
size: NA
length: 15
CDR3: CASSITRHPNTEAFF
DNA: TGTGCCAGTAGTATAACCCGACACCCGAACACTGAAGCTTTCTTT

J: TRBJ1-4
D: NA
V: TRBV5-1
size: few
length: 13
CDR3: CASSLRADEKLFF
DNA: TGCGCCAGCAGCTTGAGGGCAGACGAAAAACTGTTTTTT

J: TRBJ2-7
D: NA
V: TRBV7-9
size: NA
length: 15
CDR3: CASSFPGTPEDEQYF
DNA: TGTGCCAGCAGCTTCCCCGGGACCCCCGAGGACGAGCAGTACTTC

J: TRBJ2-5
D: NA
V: TRBV7-2
size: NA
length: 13
CDR3: CASSSVLQETQYF
DNA: TGTGCCAGCTCTAGCGTACTCCAAGAGACCCAGTACTTC

J: TRBJ2-2
D: NA
V: TRBV7-4
size: NA
length: 14
CDR3: CASSLDSGSGELFF
DNA: TGTGCCAGCAGCTTAGATTCGGGTTCCGGGGAGCTGTTTTTT

J: TRBJ2-1
D: TRBD2
V: TRBV19
size: NA
length: 19
CDR3: CASSLQGRVAGVWDNEQFF
DNA: TGTGCCAGTAGTCTTCAAGGCAGGGTAGCGGGAGTTTGGGACAATGAGCAGTTCTTC

J: TRBJ1-2
D: NA
V: TRBV29-1
size: NA
length: 12
CDR3: CSVSGITYGYTF
DNA: TGCAGCGTATCCGGGATAACCTATGGCTACACCTTC

J: TRBJ2-3
D: NA
V: TRBV5-1
size: once
length: 13
CDR3: CASSLAVADTQYF
DNA: TGCGCCAGCAGCTTGGCCGTAGCAGATACGCAGTATTTT

J: TRBJ2-7
D: NA
V: TRBV7-8
size: few
length: 16
CDR3: CASSFGPTSPPREQYF
DNA: TGTGCCAGCAGCTTTGGCCCGACTAGTCCTCCTAGGGAGCAGTACTTC

J: TRBJ2-7
D: NA
V: TRBV7-8
size: large
length: 14
CDR3: CASSLSGYGAEQYF
DNA: TGTGCCAGCAGCCTTAGTGGGTACGGGGCCGAGCAGTACTTC

J: TRBJ2-1
D: NA
V: TRBV29-1
size: NA
length: 11
CDR3: CSVESPNEQFF
DNA: TGCAGCGTTGAGAGTCCCAATGAGCAGTTCTTC

J: TRBJ2-3
D: NA
V: TRBV6-4
size: once
length: 15
CDR3: CASSEGGTSTDTQYF
DNA: TGTGCCAGCAGTGAGGGCGGCACTAGCACAGATACGCAGTATTTT

J: TRBJ2-2
D: TRBD2
V: TRBV27
size: NA
length: 18
CDR3: CASSEPRTSGDHTGELFF
DNA: TGTGCCAGCAGTGAGCCCCGGACTAGCGGGGACCACACCGGGGAGCTGTTTTTT

J: TRBJ2-1
D: NA
V: TRBV21-1
size: NA
length: 15
CDR3: CARYVGERLSNEQFF
DNA: TGTGCCCGCTATGTCGGGGAGAGGCTTAGCAATGAGCAGTTCTTC

J: TRBJ2-7
D: TRBD2
V: TRBV5-5
size: NA
length: 15
CDR3: CASSSGTSGTYEQYF
DNA: TGTGCCAGCAGCTCTGGGACTAGCGGGACGTACGAGCAGTACTTC

J: TRBJ1-2
D: TRBD1
V: TRBV30
size: NA
length: 11
CDR3: CAWGTGAGYTF
DNA: TGTGCCTGGGGGACAGGGGCTGGCTACACCTTC

J: TRBJ2-7
D: TRBD2
V: TRBV7-2
size: NA
length: 15
CDR3: CASSPRGGRYYEQYF
DNA: TGTGCCAGCAGCCCCAGGGGCGGGAGGTACTACGAGCAGTACTTC

J: TRBJ1-5
D: NA
V: TRBV7-2
size: NA
length: 15
CDR3: CASSSLMGVDQPQHF
DNA: TGTGCCAGCAGCTCCCTTATGGGGGTAGATCAGCCCCAGCATTTT

J: TRBJ2-3
D: NA
V: TRBV27
size: NA
length: 16
CDR3: CASSSRSGHGTDTQYF
DNA: TGTGCCAGCAGTTCTCGCTCGGGGCATGGCACAGATACGCAGTATTTT

J: TRBJ1-2
D: NA
V: TRBV2
size: once
length: 14
CDR3: CASSRTGANYGYTF
DNA: TGTGCCAGCAGTCGTACAGGAGCTAACTATGGCTACACCTTC

J: TRBJ2-1
D: NA
V: TRBV28
size: NA
length: 15
CDR3: CASTPDYLFSNEQFF
DNA: TGTGCCAGCACCCCGGACTATCTTTTTAGCAATGAGCAGTTCTTC

J: TRBJ2-7
D: TRBD1
V: TRBV9
size: few
length: 14
CDR3: CASSAGDRASVQYF
DNA: TGTGCCAGCAGCGCAGGGGACAGGGCCTCTGTGCAGTACTTC

J: TRBJ2-7
D: TRBD1
V: TRBV18
size: few
length: 14
CDR3: CASTTGTVFYEQYF
DNA: TGTGCCAGCACTACCGGGACAGTATTCTACGAGCAGTACTTC

J: TRBJ2-7
D: NA
V: TRBV5-6
size: few
length: 15
CDR3: CASSSISDVAYEQYF
DNA: TGTGCCAGCAGCTCAATTTCGGACGTAGCCTACGAGCAGTACTTC

J: TRBJ2-7
D: TRBD1
V: TRBV27
size: NA
length: 17
CDR3: CASSLKQGFSKGYEQYF
DNA: TGTGCCAGCAGTTTAAAACAGGGGTTTAGTAAAGGTTACGAGCAGTACTTC

J: TRBJ1-1
D: NA
V: TRBV9
size: NA
length: 16
CDR3: CASSENPDSGNTEAFF
DNA: TGTGCCAGCAGCGAGAACCCGGATTCAGGGAACACTGAAGCTTTCTTT

J: TRBJ2-5
D: NA
V: TRBV7-9
size: NA
length: 17
CDR3: CASSSLPGSRVQESQYF
DNA: TGTGCCAGCAGCTCCTTACCCGGCTCGCGTGTTCAAGAGAGCCAGTACTTC

J: TRBJ1-2
D: NA
V: TRBV27
size: NA
length: 13
CDR3: CASSFWPNYGYTF
DNA: TGTGCCAGCAGTTTTTGGCCGAACTATGGCTACACCTTC

J: TRBJ2-1
D: TRBD2
V: TRBV20-1
size: NA
length: 11
CDR3: CSARLAGEQFF
DNA: TGCAGTGCTAGACTAGCGGGTGAGCAGTTCTTC

J: TRBJ1-3
D: NA
V: TRBV7-8
size: NA
length: 18
CDR3: CASSRPGAWSYSGNTIYF
DNA: TGTGCCAGCAGCCGACCGGGGGCATGGAGTTACTCTGGAAACACCATATATTTT

J: TRBJ2-4
D: TRBD2
V: TRBV19
size: NA
length: 16
CDR3: CASMGTSGSAGNIQYF
DNA: TGTGCCAGTATGGGGACTAGCGGGAGCGCTGGGAACATTCAGTACTTC

J: TRBJ1-2
D: TRBD1
V: TRBV5-1
size: NA
length: 14
CDR3: CASSRERQGTGYTF
DNA: TGCGCCAGCAGTCGGGAAAGACAGGGAACTGGCTACACCTTC

J: TRBJ1-5
D: NA
V: TRBV29-1
size: NA
length: 13
CDR3: CSVDRRADQPQHF
DNA: TGCAGCGTTGATCGGAGGGCGGATCAGCCCCAGCATTTT

J: TRBJ2-5
D: NA
V: TRBV29-1
size: NA
length: 13
CDR3: CSVEDGIQETQYF
DNA: TGCAGCGTTGAAGATGGGATTCAAGAGACCCAGTACTTC

J: TRBJ1-2
D: NA
V: TRBV11-2
size: NA
length: 14
CDR3: CASSLGRDNYGYTF
DNA: TGTGCCAGCAGCTTAGGTCGGGACAACTATGGCTACACCTTC

J: TRBJ1-4
D: NA
V: TRBV6-6
size: NA
length: 14
CDR3: CASSYAGSNEKLFF
DNA: TGTGCCAGCAGTTACGCGGGATCTAATGAAAAACTGTTTTTT

J: TRBJ2-1
D: NA
V: TRBV19
size: NA
length: 12
CDR3: CASSRLPAEQFF
DNA: TGTGCCAGTAGCCGTCTCCCCGCTGAGCAGTTCTTC

J: TRBJ1-2
D: NA
V: TRBV30
size: NA
length: 15
CDR3: CAWSKTPHLGYGYTF
DNA: TGTGCCTGGAGCAAGACTCCCCACTTGGGCTATGGCTACACCTTC

J: TRBJ1-4
D: TRBD1
V: TRBV5-1
size: NA
length: 14
CDR3: CASSPGQGNEKLFF
DNA: TGCGCCAGCAGCCCGGGACAGGGTAATGAAAAACTGTTTTTT

J: TRBJ2-7
D: TRBD1
V: TRBV19
size: NA
length: 15
CDR3: CASSLQGAGSYEQYF
DNA: TGTGCCAGTAGTCTACAGGGGGCTGGCTCCTACGAGCAGTACTTC

J: TRBJ2-7
D: TRBD1
V: TRBV7-2
size: NA
length: 15
CDR3: CASSVGTGRNDEQYF
DNA: TGTGCCAGCAGCGTCGGGACAGGGCGGAACGACGAGCAGTACTTC

J: TRBJ1-5
D: TRBD1
V: TRBV11-2
size: NA
length: 16
CDR3: CASSSQGASDNQPQHF
DNA: TGTGCCAGCAGCTCACAGGGGGCGTCTGACAATCAGCCCCAGCATTTT

J: TRBJ2-1
D: TRBD1
V: TRBV19
size: NA
length: 13
CDR3: CASSISTGRVEFF
DNA: TGTGCCAGTAGTATATCGACAGGGCGCGTCGAGTTCTTC

J: TRBJ2-6
D: NA
V: TRBV30
size: NA
length: 15
CDR3: CAWTPDSSGANVLTF
DNA: TGTGCCTGGACTCCTGACAGCTCTGGGGCCAACGTCCTGACTTTC